A selection of T cell receptor beta chains follows, all from one sample in a study of T-cell memory formation after mild COVID-19. Using its own MiXCR run on the 5' RACE reads, TCRdb lists one record per CDR3 protein. The table has approximately 430,000 distinct CDR3 sequences, 23% seen once. Sequencing was performed on PBMCs or a T cell subset sorted from them (not recorded which). Source of these receptors: an adult woman who had mild COVID-19 (a few samples of this study predate the infection). Cell type and time point are not known. Each CDR3 is given with its conserved first and last residue. D genes are given only for firm matches. Part of the rows lack a size; the others show once, few, many or a class for expanded clones.

v_gene	abundance	d_gene	j_gene	CDR3aa	CDR3nt
TRBV24-1	-	-	TRBJ2-2	CATSGTGRDTGELFF	TGTGCCACCAGTGGGACAGGGAGGGACACCGGGGAGCTGTTTTTT
TRBV24-1	-	-	TRBJ2-1	CAVSSLYNEQFF	TGTGCAGTCTCATCACTGTACAATGAGCAGTTCTTC
TRBV4-2	-	TRBD2	TRBJ2-1	CASSQDRRGPGGGNEQFF	TGTGCCAGCAGCCAAGATCGAAGAGGGCCGGGGGGAGGCAATGAGCAGTTCTTC
TRBV21-1	few	-	TRBJ2-5	CASSVLFGGQGAGETQYF	TGTGCCAGCAGCGTACTTTTCGGCGGACAGGGGGCAGGGGAGACCCAGTACTTC
TRBV12-3/TRBV12-4	-	TRBD1	TRBJ1-4	CASSAGQGATNEKLFF	TGTGCCAGCAGTGCAGGACAGGGGGCAACTAATGAAAAACTGTTTTTT
TRBV3-1	many	TRBD1	TRBJ2-7	CASSQGTGSYEQYF	TGTGCCAGCAGCCAAGGGACAGGGTCCTACGAGCAGTACTTC
TRBV5-1	-	-	TRBJ2-1	CASSFDGPEQFF	TGCGCCAGCAGCTTCGACGGACCCGAGCAGTTCTTC
TRBV20-1	-	TRBD2	TRBJ2-3	CSARSPSGGSTDTQYF	TGCAGTGCTAGATCTCCTAGCGGGGGGAGCACAGATACGCAGTATTTT
TRBV29-1	-	-	TRBJ2-5	CSVLPNQETQYF	TGCAGCGTTTTGCCGAACCAAGAGACCCAGTACTTC
TRBV30	many	-	TRBJ2-7	CAWRRLDSYEQYF	TGTGCCTGGAGGCGGTTAGACTCCTACGAGCAGTACTTC
TRBV29-1	few	-	TRBJ1-1	CSVLNTEAFF	TGCAGCGTTTTGAACACTGAAGCTTTCTTT
TRBV6-5	-	-	TRBJ2-2	CASRGYFGQMNTGELFF	TGTGCCAGCAGGGGATATTTTGGACAAATGAACACCGGGGAGCTGTTTTTT
TRBV9	-	-	TRBJ2-7	CASSVEQGYEQYF	TGTGCCAGCAGCGTAGAGCAGGGCTACGAGCAGTACTTC
TRBV12-3/TRBV12-4	-	-	TRBJ2-5	CASRSQEGETQYF	TGTGCCAGCAGGTCACAGGAGGGGGAGACCCAGTACTTC
TRBV5-5	few	-	TRBJ2-7	CASSYGTMSSYEQYF	TGTGCCAGCAGTTATGGGACAATGAGCTCCTACGAGCAGTACTTC
TRBV6-5	-	TRBD2	TRBJ2-3	CASSPPPAGGPVDTQYF	TGTGCCAGCAGCCCCCCCCCAGCGGGAGGGCCGGTAGATACGCAGTATTTT
TRBV6-5	-	TRBD1	TRBJ2-1	CASSYSNRGPGNEQFF	TGTGCCAGCAGTTACTCGAACAGGGGGCCTGGCAATGAGCAGTTCTTC
TRBV7-9	few	-	TRBJ2-3	CASSPLRSDPTDTQYF	TGTGCCAGCAGCCCTCTACGGTCGGACCCCACAGATACGCAGTATTTT
TRBV6-2/TRBV6-3	few	-	TRBJ2-7	CASSSPFAGTLSYEQYF	TGTGCCAGCAGTTCCCCTTTTGCCGGGACCTTGTCCTACGAGCAGTACTTC
TRBV29-1	-	-	TRBJ2-1	CSVQEWLDNEQFF	TGCAGCGTACAGGAGTGGCTGGACAATGAGCAGTTCTTC
TRBV5-1	many	-	TRBJ2-1	CASSSEQAAFF	TGCGCCAGCAGCTCGGAGCAAGCAGCGTTCTTC
TRBV10-3	-	-	TRBJ1-5	CAISEDRNQPQHF	TGTGCCATCAGTGAGGACCGCAATCAGCCCCAGCATTTT
TRBV7-2	few	TRBD2	TRBJ2-5	CASSLDASGVRETQYF	TGTGCCAGCAGCTTAGACGCTAGCGGGGTGCGGGAGACCCAGTACTTC
TRBV9	-	-	TRBJ2-3	CATSPEGSTDTQYF	TGTGCCACCTCGCCCGAGGGGTCCACAGATACGCAGTATTTT
TRBV20-1	-	TRBD2	TRBJ2-7	CSARTSGRGVEQYF	TGCAGTGCTAGAACTAGCGGGAGAGGGGTCGAGCAGTACTTC
TRBV9	-	TRBD1	TRBJ1-3	CASSGPGQGAIGNTIYF	TGTGCCAGCAGTGGACCGGGACAGGGGGCGATTGGAAACACCATATATTTT